This record covers a single T cell receptor (beta chain). The CDR3 length is 14 residues. Trimming cost V 3 bases and J 0 bases, with 6 bases left between them. Germline V gene sequence: CDR1 LGHDT, CDR2 YNNKEL (reference sequence). This specimen comes from a study of blood T cell repertoires in COVID-19. Across the study: T cells, B-cell-depleted T cells, or PBMCs provided the cDNA or gDNA that served as material.

Per the study methods: The assay estimated nucleated cells by amplifying reference gene primers. The assay was immunoSEQ multiplex PCR, and TCRdb's table has in-frame clones only and misses some. D and trimming were read from the DNA, whereas the V and J calls and clone size are those reported in that table. The sample gives roughly 150,000 clones, about 87% of which show up once; roughly 6.6% is in the top ten. The sequence was obtained from an elderly man with acute or convalescent COVID-19. The J gene is TRBJ1-3, the V gene TRBV3-1 (or the pseudogene TRBV3-2); the D is unclear. The source material was peripheral blood. For the CDR3, the DNA is TGTGCCAGCAGCCACCCCTCCTCTGGAAACACCATATATTTT. It specifies CASSHPSSGNTIYF.